This TCR beta chain is from a study of T-cell reconstitution after alpha-beta-depleted transplantation in children. Study-wide findings and caveats: The main origin of T-cell counts and diversity one year after transplant was newly produced T cells. About two months after transplant, alpha-beta T cells reportedly came from several hundred expanded graft clones. Surviving recipient T cells and thymic progenitors underlay high day-60 TCRbeta diversity in some patients.

This clonotype came up a few times. Its matching antigen is unknown. Unique molecular identifiers were incorporated into the prepared TCRbeta library. One entry per CDR3 protein results from TCRdb running MiXCR on the PCR reads. In the table there are some 140,000 distinct CDR3 sequences, 8.5% to 10% of which are singletons. The clonotype was recovered from a girl less than two years old who had a stem cell transplant for combined immunodeficiency, so the T cells may come from the graft donor. The source material was PBMCs, mostly from graft donor cells, sampled 180 days after TCRalphabeta/CD19-depleted stem cell transplant.

CDR3: CATSTGTGTDTQYF. The DNA of the CDR3 is TGTGCCACCAGCACTGGGACAGGCACAGATACGCAGTATTTT. This chain connects TRBV15 to TRBJ2-3; TRBD1 agrees at 7 bases. The germline gives CDR1 LNHNV, CDR2 YYDKDF (reference sequence). CDR3 length: 14 amino acids. V shed 4 bases and J 1 base; nucleotides not matched to a gene: 2.